Below are 21 T cell receptor beta chains sequenced from a single sample in a study of cytomegalovirus exposure and HLA in healthy donors (dated by TCRdb to the late 2010s). Libraries were prepared through the immunoSEQ multiplex PCR assay. The multiplex PCR relied on a mix of 60 forward primers for TCR Vbeta segments and 13 reverse primers for TCR Jbeta segments. TCRdb provides this immuneACCESS table in a form limited to in-frame rearrangements. Some clones are lacking; in checked studies, under half of them reflect an unresolved V gene, and why the rest are absent is not known. This sample is represented by about 160,000 clones; over 80% of them were singletons. The top ten constitute roughly 6.3% of the sample. Sequencing input: PBMCs. These receptors were collected from a male donor in good health and CMV-seropositive.

The CDR3 sequence is CASSIKRGAQVRDEQFF. The CDR3 DNA follows: TGTGCCAGTAGTATAAAGCGGGGCGCGCAAGTTCGCGATGAGCAGTTCTTC. J is TRBJ2-1 and V is TRBV19; 7 bases map to TRBD2. Germline CDR1 reads LNHDA; CDR2 reads SQIVND (reference sequence). The CDR3 length is 17 residues. Trimming at V came to 2 bases and at J to 8 bases, leaving 15 bases not matched to a gene.

The V gene is TRBV7-8, the J gene TRBJ1-5, with D tentatively TRBD1 (5 bases). Trimming shortened V by 6 bases and J by 0 bases, and 12 bases separated the two germline ends. Per germline, CDR1 SGHVS and CDR2 FQNEAQ. This CDR3 region has 15 residues. The CDR3 is CASRSTVDSNQPQHF. The CDR3 DNA reads as TGTGCCAGCAGATCGACAGTGGATAGCAATCAGCCCCAGCATTTT.

This chain connects TRBV30 to TRBJ2-1; possible D gene TRBD2, 7 bases. In germline, CDR1 is GTSNPN, CDR2 SVGIG (reference sequence). This CDR3 comprises 14 residues. Trimming removed 1 base from V and 7 bases from J, with 14 bases in between. The CDR3, as DNA: TGTGCCTGGAGTGGGGGGGGCCTACGGAATGAGCAGTTCTTC. Translation: CAWSGGGLRNEQFF.

This chain connects TRBV15 to TRBJ1-5, with TRBD1 as a possible D gene (5 bases). Deletions cut 2 bases from V and 6 bases from J, with 5 bases between. In germline, CDR1 is LNHNV, CDR2 YYDKDF (reference sequence). There are 12 residues in the CDR3. CDR3 sequence reads: CATSRTGQPQHF. As DNA, the CDR3 is TGTGCCACCAGCAGAACAGGTCAGCCCCAGCATTTT.

V is TRBV6-5 and J is TRBJ1-5; 7 bases agree with TRBD1. V shed 6 bases and J 3 bases; nucleotides not matched to a gene: 5. Per germline, CDR1 MNHEY and CDR2 SVGAGI. The CDR3 runs 14 residues. CDR3 sequence (DNA): TGTGCCAGCAGACCGGGACAGCTCAATCAGCCCCAGCATTTT. This codes for CASRPGQLNQPQHF.

The chain joins TRBV6-1 to TRBJ2-7; possible D gene TRBD1, 6 bases. Germline loops: CDR1 MNHNS, CDR2 SASEGT. The CDR3 runs to 15 residues. Trimming took 0 bases from V and 0 from J, leaving 9 bases between them. CDR3 nucleotides: TGTGCCAGCAGTGAAGCGCTGGACAGCTCCTACGAGCAGTACTTC. It encodes CASSEALDSSYEQYF.

V usage is TRBV20-1 and J usage is TRBJ2-2, with D tentatively TRBD1 (5 bases). This CDR3 spans 11 amino acids. Germline CDR1 DFQATT, CDR2 SNEGSKA (reference sequence). Trimming removed 6 bases at V and 6 bases at J, with 8 bases between. CDR3 nucleotide sequence: TGCAGTGCCTTGGGGCCCGGGGAGCTGTTTTTT. Encoded protein: CSALGPGELFF.

The chain carries TRBV5-8 and TRBJ1-3; D unresolved. This CDR3 is 17 amino acids long. The V gene's germline CDR1 is SGHTS and CDR2 YDEGEE. V dropped 4 bases and J dropped 3 bases, with 20 bases sitting between them. As DNA, the CDR3 is TGTGCCAGCAGCCACCGGCCCTCGACACCGCTTGGAAACACCATATATTTT. Translated: CASSHRPSTPLGNTIYF.

The chain is built from TRBV30 and TRBJ2-3; a weak D match, TRBD1 (6 bases). The V and J ends lost 2 bases and 1 base respectively, with 10 bases between them. CDR1 is GTSNPN, CDR2 SVGIG, per germline (reference sequence). CDR3 length equals 14 residues. CDR3 amino acids: CAWSSGERTDTQYF. In DNA, the CDR3 is TGTGCCTGGAGTTCAGGGGAACGCACAGATACGCAGTATTTT.

This clone was picked up a small number of times. The rearrangement links TRBV7-8 to TRBJ1-5, with D perhaps TRBD1 (6 bases). The CDR3 is 15 amino acids. V was cut by 5 bases and J by 3 bases, with 14 bases left in between. Germline CDR1 is SGHVS and CDR2 is FQNEAQ. The CDR3 loop is CASSPPPGDNQPQHF. CDR3 bases: TGTGCCAGCAGCCCCCCACCAGGGGACAATCAGCCCCAGCATTTT.

CDR3 loop: CAWSVAGGGYEQYF. DNA for the CDR3: TGTGCCTGGAGTGTTGCCGGAGGAGGGTACGAGCAGTACTTC. The gene calls are TRBV30 and TRBJ2-7, with D maybe TRBD2 (6 bases). This CDR3 region has 14 residues. Germline-derived CDR1 and CDR2 are GTSNPN and SVGIG (reference sequence). Trimming took off 0 bases at V and 4 bases at J, with 13 bases between the two ends.

CDR3 DNA: TGTGCCAGCAGCTTAGATCTCAGGGGCTCCTACGAGCAGTACTTC. Residues: CASSLDLRGSYEQYF. The chain has TRBV11-2 and TRBJ2-7; D possibly corresponds to TRBD1 (6 bases). V was trimmed by 0 bases and J by 0 bases, leaving 9 bases between them. Germline CDR1 SGHAT, CDR2 FQNNGV. The length of the CDR3 is 15 residues.

The chain combines TRBV25-1 with TRBJ2-3, with D tentatively TRBD1 (6 bases). The V and J ends lost 2 bases and 3 bases respectively, with 18 bases between them. The CDR3 runs to 17 residues. Germline CDR1 reads MGHDK; CDR2 reads SYGVNS. CDR3 region: CASSEKKSPQGTDTQYF. The DNA for the CDR3 is TGTGCCAGCAGTGAAAAGAAGAGTCCGCAGGGGACAGATACGCAGTATTTT.

The rearrangement joins TRBV6-5 to TRBJ2-7; 7 bases map to TRBD2. Germline V CDR1 and CDR2: MNHEY, SVGAGI. The CDR3 runs to 15 residues. V dropped 0 bases and J dropped 3; count of bases not matched to a gene: 5. CDR3 bases: TGTGCCAGCAGTTACTCAGGCGGGAGCAACTACGAGCAGTACTTC. This sequence encodes CASSYSGGSNYEQYF.

The chain uses TRBV5-6 and TRBJ2-5; D gene ambiguous. The CDR3 totals 15 residues. V lost 5 bases and J lost 3, with 17 bases in between. Looked up from germline, CDR1 is SGHDT and CDR2 is YYEEEE. In DNA, the CDR3 is TGTGCCAGCAGAATGGTGGCAGGATCCAAAGAGACCCAGTACTTC. Its protein product is CASRMVAGSKETQYF. The variable domain in full, with the rest retrieved from reference TRBV5-6 and TRBJ2-5, is DAGVTQSPTHLIKTRGQQVTLRCSPKSGHDTVSWYQQALGQGPQFIFQYYEEEERQRGNFPDRFSGHQFPNYSSELNVNALLLGDSALYLCASRMVAGSKETQYFGPGTRLLVL.

This clone has only a few counts. V usage is TRBV30 and J usage is TRBJ1-6; TRBD1 is a possible D gene (5 bases). The V end lost 4 bases, the J end lost 9 bases, and 37 bases lay between the germline ends. The V gene's germline CDR1 is GTSNPN and CDR2 SVGIG (reference sequence). The CDR3 runs to 21 residues. The CDR3 nucleotides are TGTGCCTGGACCCTACCCGTCCGGGGGAAACTTTTTCTATCTCAGGGTTCACCCCTCCACTTT. Its protein is CAWTLPVRGKLFLSQGSPLHF. Supplemented by reference TRBV30 and TRBJ1-6, the full variable domain reads SQTIHQWPATLVQPVGSPLSLECTVEGTSNPNLYWYRQAAGRGLQLLFYSVGIGQISSEVPQNLSASRPQDRQFILSSKKLLLSDSGFYLCAWTLPVRGKLFLSQGSPLHFGNGTRLTVT.

In its sample, this clone was seen once. This chain links TRBV10-3 with TRBJ2-1; TRBD2 aligns across 7 bases. This CDR3 comprises 18 residues. Germline values: CDR1 ENHRY, CDR2 SYGVKD. V was pared by 2 bases and J by 1 base, with 11 bases of the junction left unmatched. The CDR3: CAISEGWGGGRSYNEQFF. The CDR3 nucleotides read TGTGCCATCAGTGAGGGATGGGGTGGCGGGAGATCCTACAATGAGCAGTTCTTC.

The chain combines TRBV5-8 with TRBJ2-3; 11 nucleotides agree with TRBD2. With V trimmed by 5 bases and J by 2 bases, 7 bases remained unmatched. Per germline, CDR1 SGHTS and CDR2 YDEGEE. This CDR3 is built from 16 residues. This CDR3 reads CASSYGLAGVTDTQYF. DNA for the CDR3: TGTGCCAGCAGTTATGGACTAGCGGGTGTCACAGATACGCAGTATTTT.

CDR3 sequence (DNA): TGTGCCAGCAGTGAAAGGGCCGGGACAGGGAGAGAAAAACTGTTTTTT. Translation: CASSERAGTGREKLFF. The chain joins TRBV2 to TRBJ1-4, with TRBD1 matching 9 bases. The CDR3 totals 16 residues. Germline trimming cut 2 bases from V and 8 bases from J; bases unmatched to any gene: 9. Germline CDR1 SNHLY, CDR2 FYNNEI.

The rearrangement joins TRBV5-4 to TRBJ2-7; 9 bases line up with TRBD2. The J segment lost 2 bases and the V segment lost 1 base, leaving 4 bases of the junction unmatched. In germline, CDR1 is SGHNT, CDR2 YYREEE (reference sequence). This CDR3 has 15 residues. The DNA of the CDR3 is TGTGCCAGCAGCTTGCCTAGCGGGACAACCTACGAGCAGTACTTC. This encodes CASSLPSGTTYEQYF. Full variable domain (rest looked up from reference TRBV5-4 and TRBJ2-7): ETGVTQSPTHLIKTRGQQVTLRCSSQSGHNTVSWYQQALGQGPQFIFQYYREEENGRGNFPPRFSGLQFPNYSSELNVNALELDDSALYLCASSLPSGTTYEQYFGPGTRLTVT.

This clone was counted a single time. This chain joins TRBV4-2 and TRBJ2-1; D unresolved. The germline V gene encodes CDR1 LGHNA and CDR2 YNFKEQ. This CDR3 is 13 amino acids long. Trimming stripped 1 base from V and 7 bases from J, with 8 bases between. CDR3 amino acids: CASSQVSLNEQFF. The CDR3 nucleotides read TGTGCCAGCAGCCAAGTGTCCTTAAATGAGCAGTTCTTC.